What follows is one T cell receptor beta chain and its context. Its antigen is undetermined. Produced via immunoSEQ multiplex PCR; TCRdb's table is partial and in-frame only. Of under 200,000 clones in the sample, 70% to 85% are singletons; the top ten hold less than 6%. These data come from a study of cytotoxic CD8 clonotypes in ibrutinib-treated CLL. Overall study context: Response samples were obtained once patients had received a median about 11 months of treatment, range 6 to 36.

Study-wide findings and caveats: A rise in clonality was seen at ibrutinib response, and a fall back toward baseline was seen at progression. Higher circulating CD8+ T-cell counts strongly accompanied higher baseline clonality, above age-matched healthy donors.

V dropped 1 base and J dropped 5 bases, with 8 bases sitting between them. CDR3 size: 13 residues. Germline lookup yields CDR1 KGHSH and CDR2 LQKENI. The J gene is TRBJ1-1, the V gene TRBV18; no clear D. The clonotype comes from a human donor with chronic lymphocytic leukemia. Sequencing was performed on PBMCs, taken after 24 months of ibrutinib treatment. DNA of the CDR3: TGTGCCAGCTCACCACGTAGGACGACTGAAGCTTTCTTT. Translating it yields CASSPRRTTEAFF.